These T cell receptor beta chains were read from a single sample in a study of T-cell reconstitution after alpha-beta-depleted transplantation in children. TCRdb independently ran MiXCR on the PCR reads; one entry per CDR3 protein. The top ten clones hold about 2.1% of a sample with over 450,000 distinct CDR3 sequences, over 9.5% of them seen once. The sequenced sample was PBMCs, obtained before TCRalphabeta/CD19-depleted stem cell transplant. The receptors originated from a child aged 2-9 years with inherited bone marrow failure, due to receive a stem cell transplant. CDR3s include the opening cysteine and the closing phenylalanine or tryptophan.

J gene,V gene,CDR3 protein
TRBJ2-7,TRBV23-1,CASIQGLVLIEQYF
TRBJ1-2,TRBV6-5,CASSTVGGRVINYGYTF
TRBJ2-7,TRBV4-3,CASSQGQALTYEQYF
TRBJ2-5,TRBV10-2,CASGTSFQETQYF
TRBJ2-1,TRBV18,CASSPSDPIYNEQFF
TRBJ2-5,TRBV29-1,CSVEAPLGAALDRETQYF
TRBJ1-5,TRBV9,CASSPGAYDQPQHF
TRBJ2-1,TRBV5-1,CASSLGTVPALTSGYNEQFF
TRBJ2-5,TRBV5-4,CASSLEGAWETQYF
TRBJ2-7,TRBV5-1,CASSAPGLPSYEQYF
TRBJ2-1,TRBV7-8,CASSLATGTSGRVEQFF
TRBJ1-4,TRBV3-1,CASSPQGGNEKLFF
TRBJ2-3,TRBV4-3,CASSQDLGLDTDTQYF
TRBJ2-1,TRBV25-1,CASSEIFGPDNEQFF
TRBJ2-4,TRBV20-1,CSARSRGGLAKNIQYF
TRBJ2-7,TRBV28,CASRPPRASYEQYF
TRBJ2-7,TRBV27,CASSLIQGGDEQYF
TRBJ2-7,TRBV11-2,CASSLGASGSYEQYF
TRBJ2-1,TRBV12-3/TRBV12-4,CASSIDLSGSSYNEQFF
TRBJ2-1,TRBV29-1,CSATVLLGNEQFF
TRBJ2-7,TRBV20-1,CSARDPRRGSYEQYF
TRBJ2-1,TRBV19,CASSRLADNNEQFF
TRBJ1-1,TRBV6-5,CASSYSGQGNTEAFF
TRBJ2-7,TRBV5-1,CASSAISSGNYEQYF
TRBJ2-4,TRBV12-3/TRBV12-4,CASSWGFRQYF
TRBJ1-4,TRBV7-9,CASRLRGQGDEKLFF
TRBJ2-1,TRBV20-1,CSAPRLAGEMDNEQFF
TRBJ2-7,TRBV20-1,CSARPGLGASGVFFEQYF